This T cell receptor beta chain derives from a study of T cell responses to AZD1222 COVID-19 vaccine. Whole-study findings and limits: Donors were mostly white British, more females; clonal diversity possibly underestimated.

The CDR3 is 14 residues long. V lost 1 base and J 6 bases, leaving 12 bases between the germline ends. Germline CDR1 and CDR2: LNHNV and YYDKDF (reference sequence). This table comes from immunoSEQ multiplex PCR, and its TCRdb copy is limited to in-frame clones, with some not included. The table has around 130,000 clones, 88% seen once. A remark on this clone: Its specificity is unknown.

The TCR originated in an adult in good health. This chain connects TRBV15 to TRBJ1-1; D ambiguous. Sequencing used peripheral blood, obtained on day 0 of AZD1222 vaccination. The CDR3 DNA reads TGTGCCACCAGCAGAGGCTCGGCGGGCGCTGAAGCTTTCTTT. Its protein is CATSRGSAGAEAFF.